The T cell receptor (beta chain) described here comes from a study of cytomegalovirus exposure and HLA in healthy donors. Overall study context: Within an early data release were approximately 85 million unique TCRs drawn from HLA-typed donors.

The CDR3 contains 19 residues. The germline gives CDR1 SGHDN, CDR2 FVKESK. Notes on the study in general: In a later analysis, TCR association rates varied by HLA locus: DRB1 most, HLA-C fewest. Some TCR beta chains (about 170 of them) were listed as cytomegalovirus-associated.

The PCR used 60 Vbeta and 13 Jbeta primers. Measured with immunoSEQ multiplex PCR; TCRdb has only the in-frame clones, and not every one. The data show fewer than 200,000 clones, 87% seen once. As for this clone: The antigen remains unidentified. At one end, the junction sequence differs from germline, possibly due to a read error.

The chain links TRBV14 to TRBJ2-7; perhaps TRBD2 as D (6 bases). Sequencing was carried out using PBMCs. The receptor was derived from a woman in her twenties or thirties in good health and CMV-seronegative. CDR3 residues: CAGSHNPTRTLGYSYEQYF. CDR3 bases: TGTGCCGGCAGCCACAACCCGACTAGAACCCTTGGGTATAGCTACGAGCAGTACTTC.